This T cell receptor (beta chain) was sequenced for a study of cytotoxic CD8 clonotypes in ibrutinib-treated CLL (dated by TCRdb to 2020 to 2022). Looking at the study overall: The cohort included more than 14 treatment-naive and ten to twelve relapsed/refractory patients; 17 were IGHV unmutated. Responses were partial in about 25 patients and complete in 2; after median approximately 69 months follow-up, some 15 stayed in remission and about 12 progressed. Cryopreserved peripheral blood mononuclear cells were collected at three points: before therapy, at response, and at either sustained remission or disease progression. Every sample from remission and from progressive disease was obtained while the patients were still on ibrutinib. Of the approximately 90 people in the trial, about 25 had longitudinal samples available. Response samples were obtained after a median of approximately twelve months of treatment, with a range of about 6 to 36 months. On average, each sample yielded around 230,000 productive templates and tens of thousands of productive rearrangements.

Findings and caveats that apply to the study as a whole: Sustained-remission and progressing patients did not have matched sampling times, and lymph node repertoires were not examined. Public clonotypes were rare and either shrank or stayed stable during treatment, and the rise in clonality at ibrutinib response reflected expansion of private clonotypes. Baseline clonality was found to be higher than that of age-matched healthy donors and was strongly correlated with circulating CD8+ T-cell counts. An increase in clonality was observed at ibrutinib response, with clonality remaining stable during sustained remission and falling back toward baseline at progression.

A MiSeq instrument was used for deep resolution sequencing, which targeted depths ranging from 1 in 1 million up to 1 in 200,000 T cells, with coverage averaging 10x for each clonotype. TCR beta libraries were generated with the immunoSEQ hsTCRB Kit. As for the authors' bioinformatics: Data were analyzed with ImmunoSEQ Data Assistant and ImmunoSEQ Analyzer, with V, D and J genes assigned per IMGT definitions. Clonality, which ranges from 0 to 1, was calculated as one minus the normalized Shannon entropy of productive rearrangement frequencies. Only overrepresented clonotypes making up at least 0.05% of each patient's repertoire were included in the public clonotype analysis. Approximately 13 age-matched healthy donor repertoires from immuneACCESS served as clonality controls. The table comes from immuneACCESS by way of TCRdb, which keeps in-frame sequences with V and J called. Part of the clones is missing from these tables; in studies checked, under half for an unresolved V gene and the rest for unknown reasons. V and J calls and clone size are those listed in that table; D and trimming were worked out from the DNA. The sample contains 250,000 to 350,000 clones, approximately 76% of them found a single time. The ten biggest clones cover around 5.1% of the sample.

Of note for this clone: Its antigen specificity is not known. Qualities for individual bases were not recorded, and no much larger clone is one base off.

According to the study, the label for this sample's time point signals: progressive disease on ibrutinib. For TCR beta library preparation, roughly 2 micrograms of genomic DNA was extracted from cryopreserved PBMCs. Longitudinal blood samples from CLL patients on ibrutinib monotherapy underwent high-throughput TCR beta sequencing. The patients took part in an open-label, single-center phase 2 trial of ibrutinib monotherapy. CDR1 KGHSH and CDR2 LQKENI are derived from the germline V gene. CDR3 length: 15 amino acids, cysteine to phenylalanine. CDR3 DNA is the only sequence kept; it has 45 bases, read in frame from the first base. V and J are trimmed by 5 bases and 5 bases, and the gene matches miss 10 bases of the junction.

The sequence was obtained from a human donor with chronic lymphocytic leukemia. The chain employs TRBV18 and TRBJ2-7, and 9 junction bases match TRBD1. The sequences come from PBMCs, collected at disease progression, from a patient treated with ibrutinib. CDR3 reads: CASSLTGGRLHEQYF. The DNA sequence is TGTGCCAGCTCATTGACAGGGGGGCGCCTCCACGAGCAGTACTTC.